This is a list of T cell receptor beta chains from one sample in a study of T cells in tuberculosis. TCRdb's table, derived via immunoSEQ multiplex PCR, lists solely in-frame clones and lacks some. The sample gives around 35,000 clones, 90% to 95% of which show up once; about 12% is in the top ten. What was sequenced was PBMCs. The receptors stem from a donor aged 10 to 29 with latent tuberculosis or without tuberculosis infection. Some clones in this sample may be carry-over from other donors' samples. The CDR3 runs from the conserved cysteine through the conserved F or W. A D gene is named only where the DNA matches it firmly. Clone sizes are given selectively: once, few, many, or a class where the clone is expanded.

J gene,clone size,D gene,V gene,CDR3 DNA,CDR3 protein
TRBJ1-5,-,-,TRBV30,TGTGCCTGGACCACCGGGAGCGGACAGCCCCAGCATTTT,CAWTTGSGQPQHF
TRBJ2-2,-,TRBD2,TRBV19,TGTGCCAGTAGTACCGGGACTAGCGGCACCGGGGAGCTGTTTTTT,CASSTGTSGTGELFF
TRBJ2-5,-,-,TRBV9,TGTGCCAGCGGACACTCCCACCGGTTCGAGGAGACCCAGTACTTC,CASGHSHRFEETQYF
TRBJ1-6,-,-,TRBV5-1,TGCGCCAGCAGCTCCTCCCAGGGGACGGATTCACCCCTCCACTTT,CASSSSQGTDSPLHF
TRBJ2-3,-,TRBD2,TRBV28,TGTGCCAGCACAGCGGGGAACACAGATACGCAGTATTTT,CASTAGNTDTQYF
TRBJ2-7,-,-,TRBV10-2,TGCGCCAGCAGGACTTTGAGGGTTTCGGACGAGCAGTACTTC,CASRTLRVSDEQYF
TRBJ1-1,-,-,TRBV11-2,TGTGCCAGCAGCTTGTGGGAGGGGAACACTGAAGCTTTCTTT,CASSLWEGNTEAFF
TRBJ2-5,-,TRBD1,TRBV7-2,TGTGCCAGCAGGATGTCGACAGGGGGTCAAGAGACCCAGTACTTC,CASRMSTGGQETQYF
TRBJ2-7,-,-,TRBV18,TGTGCCAGCTCACCACCATCGAGGGCTAGGACCTACGAGCAGTACTTC,CASSPPSRARTYEQYF
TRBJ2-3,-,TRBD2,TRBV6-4,TGTGCCAGCAGTGAAGCTAGCGGGGGTGTAGATACGCAGTATTTT,CASSEASGGVDTQYF
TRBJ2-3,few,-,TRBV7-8,TGTGCCAGCAGCCCTCCCCGGGGGTTCACAGATACGCAGTATTTT,CASSPPRGFTDTQYF
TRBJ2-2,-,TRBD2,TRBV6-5,TGTGCCAGCAGTTCGAGCGGGGGGGCCGGCACCGGGGAGCTGTTTTTT,CASSSSGGAGTGELFF
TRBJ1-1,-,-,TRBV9,TGTGCCAGCAGCCCTCATTGGACAGCTGAAGCTTTCTTT,CASSPHWTAEAFF
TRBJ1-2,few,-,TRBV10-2,TGCGCCAGCACCCTATTGGGGAGGGCATATGGCTACACCTTC,CASTLLGRAYGYTF
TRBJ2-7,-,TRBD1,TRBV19,TGTGCCGCTGGGGACAGGGGTAGCTTTTTTCCCTACGAGCAGTACTTC,CAAGDRGSFFPYEQYF
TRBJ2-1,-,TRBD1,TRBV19,TGTGCCAGTAGTCCGACAGGGGAACTGGGCAATGAGCAGTTCTTC,CASSPTGELGNEQFF
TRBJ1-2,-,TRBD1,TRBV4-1,TGCGCCAGCAGCCCGCCAGGGAACAGGGGCAACTATGGCTACACCTTC,CASSPPGNRGNYGYTF
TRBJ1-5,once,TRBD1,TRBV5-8,TGTGCCAGCAGTCCAGGACAGGGCAATCAGCCCCAGCATTTT,CASSPGQGNQPQHF
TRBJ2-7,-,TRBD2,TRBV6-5,TGTGCCAGCAGTTACGGGGGGGACTACGAGCAGTACTTC,CASSYGGDYEQYF
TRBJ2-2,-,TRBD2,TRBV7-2,TGTGCCAGCAGCGGTAGCGGGGGGAACACCGGGGAGCTGTTTTTT,CASSGSGGNTGELFF
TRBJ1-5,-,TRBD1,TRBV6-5,TGTGCCAGCAGGTCCGGGACAGGGGGCGAGGAGCCCCAGCATTTT,CASRSGTGGEEPQHF
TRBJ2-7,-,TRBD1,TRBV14,TGTGCCAGCAGCCCCTCGAGTAGGACAGGGATCTACGAGCAGTACTTC,CASSPSSRTGIYEQYF
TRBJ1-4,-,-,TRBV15,TGTGCCACCAGCGGAGGAAGGGAGCTTGCAACTAATGAAAAACTGTTTTTT,CATSGGRELATNEKLFF
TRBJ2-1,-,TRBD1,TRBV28,TGTGCCAGCAGGTGGGACAGGGGGTCGAATGAGCAGTTCTTC,CASRWDRGSNEQFF
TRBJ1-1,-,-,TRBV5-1,TGCGCCAGCAGCTTGGTGCCGGGTTCAGATATGTTAGCTTTCTTT,CASSLVPGSDMLAFF
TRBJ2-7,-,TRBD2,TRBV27,TGTGCCAGCAGTTCCCTTAGCGGGCGGCCATCCTACGAGCAGTACTTC,CASSSLSGRPSYEQYF
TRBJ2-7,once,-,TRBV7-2,TGTGCCAGCAGCTTAGCTGCGGGGATCTACGAGCAGTACTTC,CASSLAAGIYEQYF
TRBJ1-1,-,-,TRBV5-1,TGCGCCAGCAGCCTTGAGATGAACACTGAAGCTTTCTTT,CASSLEMNTEAFF
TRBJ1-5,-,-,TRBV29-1,TGCAGCGTTGAGCAGGGAAGCAATCAGCCCCAGCATTTT,CSVEQGSNQPQHF
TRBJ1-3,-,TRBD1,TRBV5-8,TGTGCCAGCAGCCGAAGGACAGGGGGAAACACCATATATTTT,CASSRRTGGNTIYF